This T cell receptor beta chain was identified in a study of cytomegalovirus exposure and HLA in healthy donors. Regarding the study as a whole: Listed as cytomegalovirus-associated were 150 or so TCR beta chains.

J lost 1 base, V lost 4 bases, and 10 bases had no gene match. CDR1 is SEHNR, CDR2 FQNEAQ, per germline (reference sequence). This CDR3 contains 17 residues. PCR used 60 Vbeta primers and 13 Jbeta primers. Assay: immunoSEQ multiplex PCR; the TCRdb copy retains only in-frame clones and omits some. This sample yields more than 70,000 clones, of which over 75% are seen a single time; 2% to 2.5% belongs to the top ten. This clone was recorded a few times. What it recognizes is unknown. The clonotype comes from a boy younger than 18 in good health and CMV-seronegative. Sample: PBMCs. This chain uses TRBV7-9 with TRBJ2-5; 9 positions match TRBD1. The CDR3 DNA sequence: TGTGCCAGCAGCTCTGGACAGGGGCTCCGATCCCAAGAGACCCAGTACTTC. The encoded protein is CASSSGQGLRSQETQYF.